The 26 T cell receptor beta chains listed next were all sequenced from one sample in a study of blood T cells in healthy people across ages. Next came a second PCR, run for about 6 to 12 cycles, which used a sample-barcoded 5' primer along with a J-beta primer mix. TCRdb re-analysed the 5' RACE reads in MiXCR, keeping a single row per CDR3 protein. The sample has about 600,000 distinct CDR3 sequences, around 50% seen once. The sample consisted of blood. The receptors originated from a man older than 75 in good health.

Details on this clonotype: At one end the junction does not follow the germline gene, possibly because of a read error. The CDR3 sequence is CASSQKAKTIQYF. As DNA, the CDR3 is TGTGCCAGCAGCCAAAAAGCCAAAACCATTCAGTACTTC. The chain has TRBV3-1 and TRBJ2-4, with D unclear. Germline V gives CDR1 LGHDT, CDR2 YNNKEL (reference sequence). CDR3 length: 13 amino acids.

V is TRBV5-1 and J is TRBJ2-5; D call uncertain. The CDR3 sequence is 16 residues long. Germline-derived CDR1 and CDR2 are SGHRS and YFSETQ. V lost 3 bases to trimming and J lost 5 bases, with 20 bases between them. The CDR3 coding sequence is TGCGCCAGCAGCTCGGCCACGGAGTATCCTCAGGAGACCCAGTACTTC. Translating gives CASSSATEYPQETQYF.

The chain has TRBV20-1 and TRBJ2-1; 8 bases are a match to TRBD1. Germline V gene sequence: CDR1 DFQATT, CDR2 SNEGSKA (reference sequence). V lost 3 bases, J lost 3 bases, and 7 bases stayed unmatched. This CDR3 spans 15 amino acids. The CDR3 DNA reads TGCAGTGCTAGGACCGGGACAGGATTCTACAATGAGCAGTTCTTC. It translates to CSARTGTGFYNEQFF.

The chain joins TRBV20-1 to TRBJ2-5; 7 nucleotides agree with TRBD2. CDR1 DFQATT and CDR2 SNEGSKA come from the germline V gene (reference sequence). Losses at the gene ends were 6 bases for V and 5 bases for J; bases not matched to a gene: 15. This CDR3 region has 15 residues. The CDR3 DNA reads as TGCAGTGCCCGTCCCGGGACTACCACGGACGAGACCCAGTACTTC. Protein: CSARPGTTTDETQYF.

CDR3 in amino acids: CSVCDRVNEQFF. The CDR3 nucleotides are TGCAGCGTTTGCGACAGGGTTAATGAGCAGTTCTTC. V and J are TRBV29-1 and TRBJ2-1, with 7 bases that match TRBD1. This CDR3 spans 12 amino acids. V dropped 5 bases and J dropped 7; count of bases not matched to a gene: 5. Germline assignment: CDR1 SQVTM and CDR2 ANQGSEA.

The chain links TRBV6-6 to TRBJ2-7; D is perhaps TRBD2 (6 bases). CDR1 is MNHNY, CDR2 SVGAGI, per germline (reference sequence). V lost 9 bases and J 4 bases, leaving 16 bases between the germline ends. The CDR3 length is 13 residues. The CDR3 sequence: CASGSSGFYEQYF. The CDR3 bases are TGTGCCAGTGGTAGTAGCGGTTTTTACGAGCAGTACTTC.

This clonotype was counted only a few times. V and J are TRBV5-6 and TRBJ2-5; unclear D gene. The J call may be faulty, since TRBJ2-7 better matches the DNA end. Germline V lookup: CDR1 SGHDT, CDR2 YYEEEE. This CDR3 has 11 residues. The DNA of the CDR3 is TGTGCCAGCAGCTCCGTCCTCGAGCAGTACTTC. Its translation is CASSSVLEQYF.

The chain employs TRBV27 and TRBJ2-1, with D possibly called TRBD1 or TRBD2 (5 bases each). Germline assignment: CDR1 MNHEY and CDR2 SMNVEV (reference sequence). V lost 3 bases, J lost 0 bases, and 15 bases lay in between. This CDR3 is 17 amino acids long. In DNA form, the CDR3 reads TGTGCCAGCAGTTTCCCCCGTTCCGGGGCCTCCTACAATGAGCAGTTCTTC. Translation gives CASSFPRSGASYNEQFF.

This clonotype occurred many times. The chain employs TRBV29-1 and TRBJ2-1; D ambiguous. CDR1 and CDR2 (germline): SQVTM, ANQGSEA. The CDR3 is 9 amino acids. Trimming cost V 4 bases and J 9 bases, with 4 bases left between them. The CDR3 spells CSVGVEQFF. The CDR3, as DNA: TGCAGCGTTGGGGTTGAGCAGTTCTTC.

The chain uses TRBV12-3 or TRBV12-4 and TRBJ1-1, with no clear D. V was shortened by 6 bases and J by 0 bases, with 8 bases between the two germline ends. The CDR3 loop spans 13 amino acids. CDR3 bases: TGTGCCAGCAGCATACGGGTGAACACTGAAGCTTTCTTT. It specifies CASSIRVNTEAFF.

V gene TRBV20-1 combines with J gene TRBJ1-2, with D perhaps TRBD1 (5 bases). Germline-derived CDR1 and CDR2 are DFQATT and SNEGSKA (reference sequence). This CDR3 has 10 residues. With 6 bases removed from V and 8 bases from J, the gap between germline ends came to 10 bases. CDR3 amino acids: CSAADMGYTF. Written as DNA, the CDR3 is TGCAGTGCCGCGGACATGGGCTACACCTTC.

V gene TRBV7-3 combines with J gene TRBJ2-7; D might be TRBD1 (5 bases). The germline V and J ends were trimmed by 5 bases and 3 bases, with 14 bases remaining between them. Per the germline V gene, CDR1 is SGHTA and CDR2 is FQGTGA. The CDR3 extends over 14 amino acids. The CDR3 DNA is TGTGCCAGCAGCGCAGACAGTGGCGGCTACGAGCAGTACTTC. The encoded protein is CASSADSGGYEQYF.

On this clonotype: This may be a read error, as it is one base from a much larger clone. V and J are TRBV29-1 and TRBJ2-3; 14 bases fit TRBD2. Germline loops: CDR1 SQVTM, CDR2 ANQGSEA. This CDR3 contains 15 residues. The CDR3 nucleotides read TGCAGCGTTCGACTAGCGGGAGGGCCCACAGGTACGCAGTATTTT. Encoded protein: CSVRLAGGPTGTQYF.

On this clonotype itself: A read error is possible here, since a much larger clone lies one base away. This chain uses TRBV6-6 with TRBJ1-1; D uncertain. The CDR3 totals 15 residues. Per the germline V gene, CDR1 is MNHNY and CDR2 is SVGAGI (reference sequence). The CDR3 DNA is TGTGCCGGCAGTTACTCAATAGGGCCGAACACTGAAGCTTTCTTT. Amino acid sequence: CAGSYSIGPNTEAFF.

The chain carries TRBV2 and TRBJ2-1; 9 bases map to TRBD2. The ends lost 1 base at V and 13 bases at J; junction bases unmatched: 14. CDR1 and CDR2 (germline): SNHLY, FYNNEI. The CDR3 has 16 amino acids. CDR3 protein: CASSEVGALAGTGQFF. Written as DNA, the CDR3 is TGTGCCAGCAGTGAAGTAGGGGCTCTAGCGGGAACAGGCCAGTTCTTC.

The V and J genes are TRBV28 and TRBJ2-7, with a weak D call TRBD1 (6 bases). V lost 5 bases and J 4 bases, leaving 12 bases between the germline ends. This CDR3 is 13 amino acids long. Germline loops: CDR1 MDHEN, CDR2 SYDVKM. CDR3 sequence: CASSRDISYEQYF. The DNA for the CDR3 is TGTGCCAGCAGTCGGGACATCTCTTACGAGCAGTACTTC.

CDR3 nucleotides: TGCGCCAGCAGCCAAGGGGGCGGGAGTTCCTACAATGAGCAGTTCTTC. Translation: CASSQGGGSSYNEQFF. This chain links TRBV4-3 with TRBJ2-1; the match to TRBD2 covers 7 bases. Per germline, CDR1 LGHNA and CDR2 YSLEER. J lost 1 base, V lost 1 base, and 4 bases had no gene match. CDR3 length: 16 residues.

The CDR3 region has the DNA TGCAGCGCCGTGCAGTACGAGCAGTACTTC. It encodes CSAVQYEQYF. V usage is TRBV29-1 and J usage is TRBJ2-5, with D unclear. The DNA end is a closer match to TRBJ2-7, so the J assignment may be wrong. The CDR3 runs to 10 residues. Looked up from germline, CDR1 is SQVTM and CDR2 is ANQGSEA.

In this sample, this clonotype turned up a few times. This rearrangement joins TRBV6-5 to TRBJ2-3; D unclear. CDR3 length equals 15 residues. Germline V gives CDR1 MNHEY, CDR2 SVGAGI. Trimming shortened V by 6 bases and J by 5 bases, and 18 bases separated the two germline ends. DNA for the CDR3: TGTGCCAGCAGCCGCGCTGCGGTTGGTGGAGATACGCAGTATTTT. Protein product: CASSRAAVGGDTQYF.

V gene TRBV24-1 combines with J gene TRBJ2-1; D ambiguous. Looked up from germline, CDR1 is KGHDR and CDR2 is SFDVKD. The CDR3 covers 14 residues. Trimming stripped 5 bases from V and 7 bases from J, with 14 bases between. As DNA, the CDR3 is TGTGCCACCAGTGGTATCGGCCTGAGGAATGAGCAGTTCTTC. Translation: CATSGIGLRNEQFF.

V and J are TRBV6-2 or TRBV6-3 and TRBJ1-5; TRBD1 matches at 7 bases. This CDR3 is built from 16 residues. Trimming at V came to 5 bases and at J to 1 base, leaving 8 bases not matched to a gene. CDR1 MNHEY and CDR2 SVGEGT come from the germline V gene. The CDR3 nucleotides are TGTGCCAGCAGTCGAGACAGGGCGGGAAGCAATCAGCCCCAGCATTTT. As protein: CASSRDRAGSNQPQHF.

This clonotype was counted only a few times. J is TRBJ2-3 and V is TRBV20-1; unclear D gene. V was clipped by 3 bases and J by 6 bases, with 4 bases between them. The V gene's germline CDR1 is DFQATT and CDR2 SNEGSKA (reference sequence). CDR3 length: 10 amino acids. CDR3: CSASPDTQYF. CDR3 in DNA: TGCAGTGCTAGCCCCGATACGCAGTATTTT.

This clonotype has at least ten counts. The V gene is TRBV7-2, the J gene TRBJ2-7, with 14 bases identical to TRBD2. V dropped 6 bases and J dropped 7; count of bases not matched to a gene: 2. This CDR3 has 13 amino acids. Germline-derived CDR1 and CDR2 are SGHTA and FQGNSA. The CDR3 here is CASSRLAGGEQYF. CDR3 DNA: TGTGCCAGCAGTCGACTAGCGGGAGGGGAGCAGTACTTC.

The chain combines TRBV7-2 with TRBJ2-3; 10 nucleotides align to TRBD2. V lost 5 bases and J lost 6; bases outside the gene matches: 8. The CDR3 runs to 15 residues. Germline V CDR1 and CDR2: SGHTA, FQGNSA. The CDR3 protein is CASSTLAGESDTQYF. The CDR3 DNA is TGTGCCAGCAGCACGCTAGCGGGGGAATCCGATACGCAGTATTTT.

This sequence joins TRBV7-9 and TRBJ1-5; D is ambiguous. The CDR3 spans 12 residues. CDR1 SEHNR and CDR2 FQNEAQ come from the germline V gene (reference sequence). V was cut by 2 bases and J by 4 bases, with 3 bases left in between. As DNA, the CDR3 is TGTGCCAGCAGCTTAACAAATCAGCCCCAGCATTTT. Its translation: CASSLTNQPQHF. Using reference TRBV7-9 and TRBJ1-5 for the parts outside the CDR3, the full variable domain is DTGVSQNPRHKITKRGQNVTFRCDPISEHNRLYWYRQTLGQGPEFLTYFQNEAQLEKSRLLSDRFSAERPKGSFSTLEIQRTEQGDSAMYLCASSLTNQPQHFGDGTRLSIL.

This clonotype came up a few times. CDR3 coding DNA: TGCGCCAGCAGCCAGACTAGCCACTACAATGAGCAGTTCTTC. Its protein is CASSQTSHYNEQFF. The rearrangement links TRBV4-3 to TRBJ2-1, with TRBD2 matching over 7 bases. This CDR3 comprises 14 residues. Unmatched junction bases numbered 2, after V lost 3 bases and J lost 3 bases. CDR1 is LGHNA, CDR2 YSLEER, per germline.